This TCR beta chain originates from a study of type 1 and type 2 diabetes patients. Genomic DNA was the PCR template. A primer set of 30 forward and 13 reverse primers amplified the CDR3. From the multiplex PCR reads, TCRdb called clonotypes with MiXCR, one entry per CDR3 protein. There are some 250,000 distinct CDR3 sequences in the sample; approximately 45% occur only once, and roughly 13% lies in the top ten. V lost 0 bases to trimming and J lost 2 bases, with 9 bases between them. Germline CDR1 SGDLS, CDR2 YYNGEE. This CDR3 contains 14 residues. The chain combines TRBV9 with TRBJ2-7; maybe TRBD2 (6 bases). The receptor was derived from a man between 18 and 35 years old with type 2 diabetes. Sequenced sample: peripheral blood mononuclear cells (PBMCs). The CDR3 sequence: CASSVAGDTYEQYF. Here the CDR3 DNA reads TGTGCCAGCAGCGTAGCGGGAGATACCTACGAGCAGTACTTC.